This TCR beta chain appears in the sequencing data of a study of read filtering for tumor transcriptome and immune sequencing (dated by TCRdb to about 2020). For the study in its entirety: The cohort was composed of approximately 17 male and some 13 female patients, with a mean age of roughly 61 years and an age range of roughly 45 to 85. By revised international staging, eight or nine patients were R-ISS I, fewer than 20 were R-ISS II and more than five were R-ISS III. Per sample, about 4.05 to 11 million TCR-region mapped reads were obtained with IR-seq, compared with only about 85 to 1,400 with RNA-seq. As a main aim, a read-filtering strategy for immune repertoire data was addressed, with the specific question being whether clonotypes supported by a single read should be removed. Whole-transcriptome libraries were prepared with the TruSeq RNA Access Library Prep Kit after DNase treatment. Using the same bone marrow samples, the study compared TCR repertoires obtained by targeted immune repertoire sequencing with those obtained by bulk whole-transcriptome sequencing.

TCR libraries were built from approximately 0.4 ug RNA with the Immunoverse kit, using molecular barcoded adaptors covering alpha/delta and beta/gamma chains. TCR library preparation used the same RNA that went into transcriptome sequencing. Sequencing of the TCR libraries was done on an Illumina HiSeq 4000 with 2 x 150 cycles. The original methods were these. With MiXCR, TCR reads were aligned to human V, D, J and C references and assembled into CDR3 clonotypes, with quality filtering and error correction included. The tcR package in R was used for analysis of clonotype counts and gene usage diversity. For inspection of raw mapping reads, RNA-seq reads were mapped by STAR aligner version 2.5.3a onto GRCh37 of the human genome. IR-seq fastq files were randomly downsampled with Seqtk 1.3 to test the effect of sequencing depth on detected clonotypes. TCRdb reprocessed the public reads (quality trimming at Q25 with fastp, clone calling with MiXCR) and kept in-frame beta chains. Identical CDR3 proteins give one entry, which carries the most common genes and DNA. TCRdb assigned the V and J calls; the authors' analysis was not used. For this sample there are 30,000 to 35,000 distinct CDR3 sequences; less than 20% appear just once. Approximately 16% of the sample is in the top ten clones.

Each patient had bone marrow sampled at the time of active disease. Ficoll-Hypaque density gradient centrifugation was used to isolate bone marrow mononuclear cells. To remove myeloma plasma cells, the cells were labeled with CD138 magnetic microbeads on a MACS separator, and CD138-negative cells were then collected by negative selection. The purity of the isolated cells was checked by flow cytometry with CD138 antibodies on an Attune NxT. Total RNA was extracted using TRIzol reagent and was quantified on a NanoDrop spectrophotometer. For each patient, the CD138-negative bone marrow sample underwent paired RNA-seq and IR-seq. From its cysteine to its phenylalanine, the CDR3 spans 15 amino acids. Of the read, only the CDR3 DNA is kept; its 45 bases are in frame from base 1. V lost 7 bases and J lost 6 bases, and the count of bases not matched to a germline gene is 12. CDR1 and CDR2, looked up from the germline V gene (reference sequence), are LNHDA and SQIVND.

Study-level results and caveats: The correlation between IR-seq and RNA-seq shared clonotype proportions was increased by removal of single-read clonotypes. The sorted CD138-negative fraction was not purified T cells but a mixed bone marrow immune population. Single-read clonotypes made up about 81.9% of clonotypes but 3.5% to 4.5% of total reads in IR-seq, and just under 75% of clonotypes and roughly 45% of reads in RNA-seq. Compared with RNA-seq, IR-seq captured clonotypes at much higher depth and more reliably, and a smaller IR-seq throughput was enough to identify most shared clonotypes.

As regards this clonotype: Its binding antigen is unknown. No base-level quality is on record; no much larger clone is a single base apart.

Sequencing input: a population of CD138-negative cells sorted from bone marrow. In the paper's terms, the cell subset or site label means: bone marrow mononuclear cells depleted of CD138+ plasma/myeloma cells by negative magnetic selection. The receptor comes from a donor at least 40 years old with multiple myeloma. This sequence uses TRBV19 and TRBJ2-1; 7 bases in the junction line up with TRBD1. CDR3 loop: CASTTTGTAINEQFF. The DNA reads TGTGCCAGTACCACCACCGGGACAGCAATCAATGAGCAGTTCTTC.